This T cell receptor (beta chain) was identified in a study of T cell responses to AZD1222 COVID-19 vaccine. V gave up 0 bases and J gave up 13 bases; unmatched junction bases: 14. This CDR3 is 16 amino acids long. Germline V CDR1 and CDR2: SGHRS, YFSETQ. The assay was immunoSEQ multiplex PCR, and TCRdb's table has in-frame clones only and misses some. This sample has 150,000 to 200,000 clones, with approximately 90% found just once. This clonotype originated in an adult who received the AZD1222 COVID-19 vaccine. This sequence joins TRBV5-1 and TRBJ2-1, with 9 bases aligning to TRBD2. The sample was peripheral blood, taken 28 days after the second AZD1222 dose. CDR3 bases: TGCGCCAGCAGCTTGGGGAGCGGGGGGCCTAAGATGGAACAGTTCTTC. The encoded protein is CASSLGSGGPKMEQFF.